This T cell receptor beta chain is drawn from a study of T cells in localized non-small cell lung cancer. As to this clone: Antigen unknown.

The CDR3 extends over 13 amino acids. V lost 4 bases and J lost 4, with 9 bases in between. Germline CDR1 SGHVS, CDR2 FNYEAQ. Study-level findings and limits: Tumor showed lower T cell clonality than uninvolved adjacent lung, where it was highest. Higher blood T cell density went with longer overall survival.

The repertoire was sequenced with immunoSEQ multiplex PCR; TCRdb's copy has only in-frame clones and lacks some. The table records tens of thousands of clones, roughly nine tenths of them present only once. The sample consisted of peripheral blood, taken before any cancer treatment. This clonotype was sampled from a woman aged 40-69 years with stage I lung adenocarcinoma. The rearrangement uses TRBV7-6 and TRBJ2-3, with unresolved D. CDR3 DNA sequence: TGTGCCAGCAGCTCGGGTTTTTCAGATACGCAGTATTTT. Protein: CASSSGFSDTQYF.